This TCR beta chain was captured in a study of cytomegalovirus exposure and HLA in healthy donors. The J segment lost 5 bases and the V segment lost 8 bases, leaving 9 bases of the junction unmatched. CDR1 is MDHEN and CDR2 is SYDVKM in the germline V gene. The CDR3 covers 14 residues. The study, taken as a whole, reports: Beyond CMV serostatus, there was no information to go on about immune exposure.

Concerning this clone itself: The antigen is undetermined.

The primer mix had 60 Vbeta and 13 Jbeta primers. Repertoires were generated with immunoSEQ multiplex PCR, while TCRdb's copy carries only in-frame clones and drops some. The top ten clones hold about 1.2% of a sample with 80,000 to 130,000 clones, 84% of them seen once. Sequences were obtained from PBMCs. This sequence joins TRBV28 and TRBJ1-1; 9 positions match TRBD1. This clonotype was obtained from a woman between 18 and 29 years old in good health and CMV-seronegative. This CDR3 reads CASSVQGARTEAFF. In nucleotides, the CDR3 is TGTGCCAGCTCAGTACAGGGGGCGAGAACTGAAGCTTTCTTT.